Below are 10 T cell receptor beta chains sequenced from a single sample in a study of CD8+CD57+ T cells in acquired aplastic anemia. By flow cytometry, patients selected for sequencing had shown an expansion of CD8+CD57+ cells. Profiling of TCR beta VDJ combinations and CDR3 sequences used genomic DNA as template. TCRdb independently ran MiXCR on the reads; one entry per CDR3 protein. The data hold some 98,000 distinct CDR3 sequences, with around 62% observed a single time. The source material was sorted CD4+, CD8+, or CD8+CD57+ T cells (not recorded which) from PBMCs. These TCRs come from a human donor with aplastic anemia.

With respect to this clonotype: The conserved final phenylalanine or tryptophan is absent from the CDR3, which likely points to a read error. The chain is built from TRBV20-1 and TRBJ1-2, with 7 bases that match TRBD1. J gave up 2 bases and V 6 bases, and 3 bases lay outside the gene matches. The CDR3 totals 12 residues. Germline CDR1 DFQATT, CDR2 SNEGSKA (reference sequence). This chain's CDR3 is CSAYRGNYGYTL. Here the CDR3 DNA reads TGCAGTGCATACAGGGGCAACTATGGCTACACCCTC.

The rearrangement uses TRBV19 and TRBJ1-6; possibly TRBD1 for D (6 bases). This CDR3 region has 16 residues. Germline V gene lookup returns CDR1 LNHDA and CDR2 SQIVND (reference sequence). V was clipped by 7 bases and J by 9 bases, with 22 bases between them. CDR3 DNA: TGTGCCAGTAAAAGGTCGCCACAGGGACGCGCTTCACCCCTCCACTTT. Encoded protein: CASKRSPQGRASPLHF.

This rearrangement joins TRBV20-1 to TRBJ2-7; 7 positions agree with TRBD2. The CDR3 covers 14 residues. In germline, CDR1 is DFQATT, CDR2 SNEGSKA (reference sequence). Trimming cost V 0 bases and J 11 bases; bases outside gene matches: 13. CDR3 residues: CSARESGLFAGEYF. Written as DNA, the CDR3 is TGCAGTGCTAGAGAGTCCGGGCTTTTCGCGGGGGAGTACTTC.

This rearrangement joins TRBV7-6 to TRBJ2-5; 8 bases line up with TRBD2. Looked up from germline, CDR1 is SGHVS and CDR2 is FNYEAQ. This CDR3 has 17 residues. V gave up 5 bases and J gave up 5 bases; unmatched junction bases: 16. Here the CDR3 reads CASSHQAGDPRRETQYF. CDR3 DNA: TGTGCCAGCAGCCATCAAGCGGGAGATCCCCGGAGGGAGACCCAGTACTTC.

The count of this clonotype is one. This chain links TRBV15 with TRBJ2-7; D not certain. Trimming took off 4 bases at V and 2 bases at J, with 12 bases between the two ends. Germline V gene lookup returns CDR1 LNHNV and CDR2 YYDKDF (reference sequence). The CDR3 loop spans 14 amino acids. CDR3: CATSIQSGAYEQYF. In nucleotides, the CDR3 is TGTGCCACCAGCATCCAATCAGGAGCCTACGAGCAGTACTTC.

The V gene is TRBV6-1, the J gene TRBJ2-2, with TRBD2 matching over 9 bases. The V gene end was trimmed by 4 bases and the J gene end by 8 bases; junction bases not matched to a gene: 5. Per the germline V gene, CDR1 is MNHNS and CDR2 is SASEGT. CDR3 length: 14 amino acids. In DNA, the CDR3 is TGTGCCAGCAGTGTTCTAGCGGGGAGTGGGGAGCTGTTTTTT. This codes for CASSVLAGSGELFF.

This rearrangement joins TRBV12-3 or TRBV12-4 to TRBJ1-2; TRBD1 matches at 8 bases. Losses at the gene ends were 6 bases for V and 10 bases for J; bases not matched to a gene: 13. This CDR3 contains 14 residues. Here the CDR3 reads CASRQSGTGLNYTF. The CDR3 DNA reads as TGTGCCAGCAGGCAATCCGGGACAGGACTAAACTACACCTTC.

The chain links TRBV29-1 to TRBJ1-4, with 11 nucleotides matching TRBD1. Unmatched junction bases numbered 8, after V lost 6 bases and J lost 8 bases. Germline V lookup: CDR1 SQVTM, CDR2 ANQGSEA. The CDR3 loop spans 14 amino acids. CDR3: CSVDTGTGGEKLFF. DNA for the CDR3: TGCAGCGTAGATACCGGGACAGGGGGAGAAAAACTGTTTTTT.

The rearrangement joins TRBV29-1 to TRBJ1-2; D is possibly TRBD1 (6 bases). The germline V gene encodes CDR1 SQVTM and CDR2 ANQGSEA. Trimming removed 2 bases from V and 4 bases from J, with 14 bases in between. The CDR3 loop spans 14 amino acids. CDR3 in DNA: TGCAGCGTTGAAAAGCAAACAGGGACCTATGGCTACACCTTC. It codes for CSVEKQTGTYGYTF.

The rearrangement uses TRBV20-1 and TRBJ2-2, with 10 bases identical to TRBD1. Trimming removed 0 bases from V and 3 bases from J; junction bases left unmatched: 4. CDR3 length equals 16 residues. Germline CDR1 DFQATT, CDR2 SNEGSKA (reference sequence). CDR3 bases: TGCAGTGCTAGAGATCAAGGGACAGGGGACACCGGGGAGCTGTTTTTT. It translates to CSARDQGTGDTGELFF.